Below are 32 T cell receptor beta chains sequenced from a single sample in a study of blood T cells in healthy people across ages. PCR was performed a second time for roughly 7 to 11 cycles using a sample-barcoded 5' primer and a J-beta primer mix. Each CDR3 protein gets one entry after TCRdb re-called the 5' RACE reads with MiXCR. The data contain 700,000 to 1,000,000 distinct CDR3 sequences, 40% to 50% of them singletons. The sequenced material came from blood. The receptors derive from a man aged 55 to 69 in good health.

This clonotype has a handful of counts. As DNA, the CDR3 is TGTGCCAGCAGCCGGGAACTAGAAAACAATGAGCAGTTCTTC. Translating gives CASSRELENNEQFF. This chain joins TRBV3-1 and TRBJ2-1; D may be TRBD2 (5 bases). The CDR3 has 14 amino acids. Germline lookup yields CDR1 LGHDT and CDR2 YNNKEL (reference sequence). Trimming took off 4 bases at V and 5 bases at J, with 12 bases between the two ends.

This clonotype was detected a few times. The genes are TRBV5-1 and TRBJ2-5, with TRBD1 matching over 8 bases. The J call is doubtful: the DNA matches TRBJ2-7 better. Per germline, CDR1 SGHRS and CDR2 YFSETQ. The CDR3 loop spans 16 amino acids. The CDR3 protein is CASSPLSGGAPYEQYF. The CDR3 DNA reads TGCGCCAGCAGCCCTTTGTCAGGGGGCGCGCCGTACGAGCAGTACTTC.

This clonotype is a singleton in its sample. The V and J genes are TRBV5-1 and TRBJ2-4; D tentatively reads TRBD1 or TRBD2 (5 bases each). This CDR3 has 16 amino acids. Trimming left V 5 bases short and J 13 bases short, with 28 bases between. Per germline, CDR1 SGHRS and CDR2 YFSETQ. The CDR3 loop is CASRAPTTGPVYGQYF. The CDR3 DNA reads as TGCGCCAGCAGGGCCCCCACGACGGGGCCCGTCTACGGGCAGTACTTC.

The V and J genes are TRBV7-9 and TRBJ2-4, with D perhaps being TRBD1 or TRBD2 (5 bases each). The DNA matches TRBJ2-7 better at its end, which makes the J call doubtful. The CDR3 is 15 amino acids. The germline gives CDR1 SEHNR, CDR2 FQNEAQ (reference sequence). The CDR3 loop reads CASRHTGTAVYEQYF. CDR3 nucleotides: TGTGCCAGCAGGCATACCGGGACCGCGGTCTACGAGCAGTACTTC.

The chain recombines TRBV3-1 with TRBJ2-3; D call uncertain. This CDR3 spans 12 amino acids. Trimming cost V 0 bases and J 9 bases, with 7 bases left between them. Germline V gene sequence: CDR1 LGHDT, CDR2 YNNKEL (reference sequence). The CDR3 protein is CASSQESLTQYF. DNA for the CDR3: TGTGCCAGCAGCCAAGAGTCCCTAACGCAGTATTTT.

V gene TRBV7-9 combines with J gene TRBJ1-1, with D unclear. The V gene's germline CDR1 is SEHNR and CDR2 FQNEAQ (reference sequence). The CDR3 spans 13 residues. Trimming removed 4 bases from V and 7 bases from J, with 13 bases in between. The CDR3 sequence: CASSSLGLCEAFF. CDR3 nucleotide sequence: TGTGCCAGCAGCTCCCTTGGACTGTGTGAAGCTTTCTTT.

The CDR3 protein is CATSRSLDPAETQYF. In DNA, the CDR3 is TGTGCCACCAGTCGGTCCCTCGACCCGGCAGAGACCCAGTACTTC. The chain uses TRBV15 and TRBJ2-5; D gene ambiguous. This CDR3 contains 15 residues. V shed 6 bases and J shed 4 bases, with 18 bases lying between them. Looked up from germline, CDR1 is LNHNV and CDR2 is YYDKDF (reference sequence).

The gene calls are TRBV30 and TRBJ2-5, with TRBD2 matching 7 bases. Germline CDR1 reads GTSNPN; CDR2 reads SVGIG (reference sequence). The CDR3 runs 15 residues. The junction had 15 bases not matched to a gene; V was cut back by 0 bases and J by 11 bases. CDR3 loop: CAWSVKGRGLNEQYF. The CDR3 coding sequence is TGTGCCTGGAGTGTCAAGGGGAGGGGTTTGAATGAGCAGTACTTC. The whole variable domain, filled in from reference TRBV30 and TRBJ2-5, reads SQTIHQWPATLVQPVGSPLSLECTVEGTSNPNLYWYRQAAGRGLQLLFYSVGIGQISSEVPQNLSASRPQDRQFILSSKKLLLSDSGFYLCAWSVKGRGLNEQYFGPGTRLLVL.

This clonotype was recorded a few times. This chain uses TRBV15 with TRBJ2-3, with 9 nucleotides matching TRBD2. The CDR3 contains 16 residues. Looked up from germline, CDR1 is LNHNV and CDR2 is YYDKDF (reference sequence). The ends lost 0 bases at V and 2 bases at J; junction bases unmatched: 3. The chain's CDR3 is CATSRDLAGTTDTQYF. In nucleotides, the CDR3 is TGTGCCACCAGCAGAGACCTAGCGGGGACCACAGATACGCAGTATTTT.

The table lists this clonotype with a few counts. This chain links TRBV11-2 with TRBJ2-1, with 7 bases aligning to TRBD2. The J call may be in error: the DNA end matches TRBJ2-7 better. The CDR3 is made up of 19 amino acids. CDR1 is SGHAT and CDR2 is FQNNGV in the germline V gene. CDR3 in DNA: TGTGCCAGCAGCTTAGCCCTTGGGGGAGTTGGGAGGGCCTACAATGAGCAGTACTTC. Protein sequence: CASSLALGGVGRAYNEQYF.

J is TRBJ2-5 and V is TRBV6-2 or TRBV6-3; tentatively, D is TRBD2 (6 bases). The CDR3 runs 16 residues. Per the germline V gene, CDR1 is MNHEY and CDR2 is SVGEGT. V lost 6 bases and J 4 bases, leaving 21 bases between the germline ends. The CDR3 sequence is CASSGGESTLLETQYF. The DNA of the CDR3 is TGTGCCAGCAGCGGCGGGGAGTCCACCCTCCTAGAGACCCAGTACTTC.

The chain couples TRBV14 to TRBJ1-5, with 10 positions matching TRBD1. From germline, CDR1 is SGHDN and CDR2 FVKESK. The CDR3 spans 16 residues. J lost 3 bases, V lost 0 bases, and 2 bases had no gene match. The CDR3 DNA sequence: TGTGCCAGCAGCCAAGAGGGGACAGGGGACAATCAGCCCCAGCATTTT. This encodes CASSQEGTGDNQPQHF.

The genes are TRBV11-1 and TRBJ1-5, with D unresolved. Germline V gene lookup returns CDR1 SGHAT and CDR2 FQDESV (reference sequence). The CDR3 covers 13 residues. Trimming removed 5 bases from V and 2 bases from J, with 7 bases in between. The CDR3 sequence: CASSPNRNQPQHF. The DNA of the CDR3 is TGTGCCAGCAGCCCCAACCGCAATCAGCCCCAGCATTTT.

This chain uses TRBV20-1 with TRBJ2-3, with D maybe TRBD2 (6 bases). Between the trimmed V and J ends, which lost 8 bases and 1 base, there was a span of 19 bases. The CDR3 is 15 residues long. The germline CDR1 and CDR2 sequences are DFQATT and SNEGSKA (reference sequence). The CDR3, as DNA: TGCAGTACAAAGATTGGCGGGACGCGCACAGATACGCAGTATTTT. Its protein product is CSTKIGGTRTDTQYF.

The V and J genes are TRBV7-2 and TRBJ1-2; TRBD1 matches at 10 bases. This CDR3 has 15 amino acids. CDR1 is SGHTA and CDR2 is FQGNSA in the germline V gene. Unmatched junction bases numbered 12, after V lost 6 bases and J lost 8 bases. The CDR3 nucleotides are TGTGCCAGCAGGCGAGACATAGGGACAGGGGACGGCTACACCTTC. Amino acid sequence: CASRRDIGTGDGYTF.

The chain employs TRBV9 and TRBJ1-6, with 7 bases lining up with TRBD1. CDR1 SGDLS and CDR2 YYNGEE come from the germline V gene. The V segment lost 3 bases and the J segment 7 bases; nucleotides outside the gene matches: 10. This CDR3 has 16 amino acids. The CDR3 DNA reads as TGTGCCAGCAGCGCGGCCGGGACAGCAGGCAATTCACCCCTCCACTTT. The encoded protein is CASSAAGTAGNSPLHF.

The chain has TRBV6-2 or TRBV6-3 and TRBJ1-1; D unresolved. V dropped 6 bases and J dropped 3 bases, with 14 bases sitting between them. This CDR3 spans 14 amino acids. Germline CDR1 is MNHEY and CDR2 is SVGEGT. CDR3 loop: CASSRPGSYTEAFF. CDR3 coding DNA: TGTGCCAGCAGCCGGCCTGGTAGTTACACTGAAGCTTTCTTT.

This clonotype was recorded a few times. The chain carries TRBV6-2 or TRBV6-3 and TRBJ2-7, with 7 bases aligning to TRBD1. V lost 5 bases and J lost 3; bases outside the gene matches: 7. The germline CDR1 and CDR2 sequences are MNHEY and SVGEGT. The CDR3 extends over 14 amino acids. The CDR3 sequence: CASSTGTDLYEQYF. CDR3 bases: TGTGCCAGCAGTACCGGGACAGACCTCTACGAGCAGTACTTC.

This clonotype is a singleton in its sample. One end of the junction does not line up with germline, which may come from a read error. The chain combines TRBV6-6 with TRBJ2-5; the match to TRBD1 covers 8 bases. The last part of the DNA fits TRBJ2-7 better; the J call may be wrong. Germline CDR1 is MNHNY and CDR2 is SVGAGI (reference sequence). The length of the CDR3 is 14 residues. The CDR3 loop is CVSSPRTGNNEQYF. CDR3 nucleotides: TGTGTCAGCAGTCCACGGACAGGGAACAACGAGCAGTACTTC.

The V and J genes are TRBV5-6 and TRBJ2-3; the D gene is possibly TRBD1 (5 bases). V was pared by 2 bases and J by 2 bases, with 9 bases between. The CDR3 runs 14 residues. Germline assignment: CDR1 SGHDT and CDR2 YYEEEE. In DNA, the CDR3 is TGTGCCAGCAGCTTACCCAGGGCCACAGATACGCAGTATTTT. Translating gives CASSLPRATDTQYF.

The rearrangement uses TRBV4-3 and TRBJ2-7; no definite D call. The germline V and J ends were trimmed by 0 bases and 0 bases, with 12 bases remaining between them. CDR3 length: 16 residues. CDR1 is LGHNA, CDR2 YSLEER, per germline. CDR3: CASSQDWATFSYEQYF. The CDR3 DNA is TGCGCCAGCAGCCAAGATTGGGCCACCTTCTCCTACGAGCAGTACTTC.

Many counts were recorded for this clonotype. The V gene is TRBV12-3 or TRBV12-4, the J gene TRBJ1-1; D call uncertain. This CDR3 has 13 residues. V was clipped by 5 bases and J by 3 bases, with 10 bases between them. The CDR3 region is CASSGRPDTEAFF. The CDR3 nucleotides are TGTGCCAGCAGTGGACGACCGGACACTGAAGCTTTCTTT.

The table lists this clonotype with many counts. V is TRBV5-6 and J is TRBJ1-2; 7 bases are shared with TRBD1. There are 13 residues in the CDR3. After removal of 2 bases from V and 8 bases from J, the junction contained 6 bases not matched to a gene. Germline CDR1 is SGHDT and CDR2 is YYEEEE. CDR3 region: CASSFNRGGGYTF. The CDR3 nucleotides read TGTGCCAGCAGCTTCAACAGGGGTGGGGGCTACACCTTC.

J is TRBJ1-1 and V is TRBV4-3, with TRBD1 identical over 7 bases. The J segment lost 6 bases and the V segment lost 4 bases, leaving 11 bases of the junction unmatched. Looked up from germline, CDR1 is LGHNA and CDR2 is YSLEER. The CDR3 is made up of 15 amino acids. CDR3 region: CASSREGKGAAEAFF. DNA for the CDR3: TGCGCCAGCAGCCGGGAAGGGAAGGGGGCGGCTGAAGCTTTCTTT.

The chain couples TRBV9 to TRBJ2-7; D unclear. Germline lookup yields CDR1 SGDLS and CDR2 YYNGEE. Trimming took off 0 bases at V and 2 bases at J, with 9 bases between the two ends. The CDR3 runs 14 residues. This chain's CDR3 is CASSVDPGAYEQYF. The CDR3 nucleotides are TGTGCCAGCAGCGTAGATCCGGGCGCCTACGAGCAGTACTTC.

The chain couples TRBV28 to TRBJ1-5; perhaps TRBD1 as D (5 bases). This CDR3 is built from 13 residues. The germline gives CDR1 MDHEN, CDR2 SYDVKM. Trimming shortened V by 5 bases and J by 6 bases, and 11 bases separated the two germline ends. The CDR3 reads CASSLSRAQPQHF. The CDR3 nucleotides are TGTGCCAGCAGTCTAAGCAGGGCTCAGCCCCAGCATTTT.

The genes are TRBV7-8 and TRBJ2-7; D is ambiguous. V was cut by 1 base and J by 0 bases, with 10 bases left in between. The CDR3 totals 15 residues. Germline-derived CDR1 and CDR2 are SGHVS and FQNEAQ. In DNA form, the CDR3 reads TGTGCCAGCAGCTTAGGACGGCGGACCTCCTACGAGCAGTACTTC. This sequence encodes CASSLGRRTSYEQYF.

CDR3 in DNA: TGTGCCAGCAGTTCTGGGAAGAAGCAGTACTTC. Its protein is CASSSGKKQYF. The rearrangement links TRBV27 to TRBJ2-5; D unresolved. In germline, CDR1 is MNHEY, CDR2 SMNVEV (reference sequence). V lost 4 bases, J lost 11 bases, and 11 bases lay in between. This CDR3 is 11 amino acids long.

The chain links TRBV12-3 or TRBV12-4 to TRBJ2-7; 9 bases match TRBD2. This CDR3 region has 15 residues. V lost 3 bases to trimming and J lost 3 bases; unmatched junction nucleotides: 6. The CDR3 loop is CASSFSGGANYEQYF. Here the CDR3 DNA reads TGTGCCAGCAGTTTTAGCGGGGGTGCTAACTACGAGCAGTACTTC.

This clonotype has a handful of counts. This chain uses TRBV25-1 with TRBJ2-7; possibly TRBD1 for D (6 bases). V shed 2 bases and J shed 2 bases, with 16 bases lying between them. This CDR3 comprises 16 residues. Germline values: CDR1 MGHDK, CDR2 SYGVNS. The CDR3 spells CASSEQDRTHPYEQYF. In DNA form, the CDR3 reads TGTGCCAGCAGTGAACAAGACAGGACTCACCCCTACGAGCAGTACTTC.

The V call is TRBV7-9, the J call TRBJ2-3; TRBD1 matches at 9 bases. Germline values: CDR1 SEHNR, CDR2 FQNEAQ (reference sequence). This CDR3 has 15 amino acids. After removal of 5 bases from V and 5 bases from J, the junction contained 8 bases not matched to a gene. CDR3 region: CASSPGTGFRDTQYF. In DNA form, the CDR3 reads TGTGCCAGCAGCCCCGGGACAGGGTTCAGAGATACGCAGTATTTT.

V usage is TRBV10-3 and J usage is TRBJ2-1; D gene ambiguous. The CDR3 runs to 16 residues. V lost 0 bases and J lost 5, with 14 bases in between. Germline CDR1 ENHRY, CDR2 SYGVKD. The CDR3: CAISESMSRRHNEQFF. In DNA form, the CDR3 reads TGTGCCATCAGTGAGTCGATGAGTCGTAGGCACAATGAGCAGTTCTTC.